These T cell receptor beta chains were read from a single sample in a study of early T cells in non-severe SARS-CoV-2 infection. TCRdb itself ran the 5' RACE reads through MiXCR, one entry per CDR3 protein. The profile shows about 36,000 distinct CDR3 sequences, 6% to 7.5% of them singletons. Sequenced here: whole blood, sampled at baseline. These receptor sequences come from an adult who was a healthcare worker with PCR-confirmed SARS-CoV-2 infection or an uninfected control (not recorded which). Each CDR3 is given with its conserved first and last residue. The order of the fields is J gene, V gene, D gene, clone size, CDR3 DNA, CDR3 protein. D genes are given only for firm matches. For some rows the clone size is stated as once, few or many, or as a class when expanded; others skip it.

TRBJ2-1,TRBV20-1,TRBD2,many,TGCAGTGCTAGGTCCCCTCTAGCGGGCCCAAACAATGAGCAGTTCTTC,CSARSPLAGPNNEQFF
TRBJ2-7,TRBV28,.,.,TGTGCCAGCAGAGTTTTCCCGACGGGGCCTACCTACGAGCAGTACTTC,CASRVFPTGPTYEQYF
TRBJ1-2,TRBV3-1,TRBD1,many,TGTGCCAGCAGGACGACAGGGGCCGGCTACACCTTC,CASRTTGAGYTF
TRBJ1-6,TRBV6-1,TRBD1,.,TGTGCCAGCAGTTCCTCGGACAGGCGGGGGTCTTCACCCCTCCACTTT,CASSSSDRRGSSPLHF
TRBJ1-1,TRBV28,.,few,TGTGCCAGCATTCTAGTTGGGACACTTGGTGCTTTCTTT,CASILVGTLGAFF
TRBJ2-1,TRBV6-1,TRBD2,.,TGTGCCAGCAGTGCACTAGCGGCGTCCTACAATGAGCAGTTCTTC,CASSALAASYNEQFF
TRBJ2-2,TRBV24-1,.,.,TGTGCCACCAGTGATATAAGCTACACCGGGGAGCTGTTTTTT,CATSDISYTGELFF
TRBJ2-3,TRBV3-1,TRBD2,few,TGTGCCAGCAGCTTCACCCAGCGGGAGCCAGCAGATACGCAGTATTTT,CASSFTQREPADTQYF
TRBJ2-1,TRBV19,TRBD2,.,TGTGCCAGTAGTAGGGTAGCGGGATCGTTGGTGTACAATGAGCAGTTCTTC,CASSRVAGSLVYNEQFF
TRBJ2-5,TRBV7-8,.,many,TGTGCCAGCAGCTTCGACGAGACCCAAGAGACCCAGTACTTC,CASSFDETQETQYF